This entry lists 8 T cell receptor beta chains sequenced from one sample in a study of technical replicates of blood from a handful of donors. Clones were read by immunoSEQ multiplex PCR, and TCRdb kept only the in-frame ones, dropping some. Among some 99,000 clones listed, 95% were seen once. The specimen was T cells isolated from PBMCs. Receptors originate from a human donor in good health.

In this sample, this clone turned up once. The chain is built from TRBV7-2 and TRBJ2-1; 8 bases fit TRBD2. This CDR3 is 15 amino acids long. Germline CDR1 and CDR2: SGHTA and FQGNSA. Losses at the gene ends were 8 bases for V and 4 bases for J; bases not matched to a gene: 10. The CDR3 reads CASVVAGGLYNEQFF. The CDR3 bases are TGTGCCAGCGTCGTGGCGGGGGGACTTTACAATGAGCAGTTCTTC. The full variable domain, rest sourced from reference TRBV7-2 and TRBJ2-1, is GAGVSQSPSNKVTEKGKDVELRCDPISGHTALYWYRQSLGQGLEFLIYFQGNSAPDKSGLPSDRFSAERTGGSVSTLTIQRTQQEDSAVYLCASVVAGGLYNEQFFGPGTRLTVL.

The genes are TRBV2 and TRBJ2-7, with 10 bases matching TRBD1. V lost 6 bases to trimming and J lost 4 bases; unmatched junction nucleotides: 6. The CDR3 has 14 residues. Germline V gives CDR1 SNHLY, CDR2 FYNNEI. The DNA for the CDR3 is TGTGCCAGCAGGTGGACAGGGGGTAAATACGAGCAGTACTTC. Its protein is CASRWTGGKYEQYF. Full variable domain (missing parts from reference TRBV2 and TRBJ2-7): EPEVTQTPSHQVTQMGQEVILRCVPISNHLYFYWYRQILGQKVEFLVSFYNNEISEKSEIFDDQFSVERPDGSNFTLKIRSTKLEDSAMYFCASRWTGGKYEQYFGPGTRLTVT.

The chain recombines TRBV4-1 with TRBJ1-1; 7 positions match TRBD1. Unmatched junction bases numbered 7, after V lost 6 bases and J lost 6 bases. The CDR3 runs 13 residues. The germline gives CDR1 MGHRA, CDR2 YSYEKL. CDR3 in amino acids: CASRNTGASEAFF. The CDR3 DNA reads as TGCGCCAGCAGGAACACAGGGGCCTCTGAAGCTTTCTTT.

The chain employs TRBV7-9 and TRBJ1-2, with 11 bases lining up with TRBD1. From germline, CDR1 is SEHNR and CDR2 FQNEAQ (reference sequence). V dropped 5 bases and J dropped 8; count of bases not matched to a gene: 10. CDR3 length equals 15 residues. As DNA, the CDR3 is TGTGCCAGCAGCCTCCGGCAGGACAGGGGGCAAGGCTACACCTTC. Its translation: CASSLRQDRGQGYTF.

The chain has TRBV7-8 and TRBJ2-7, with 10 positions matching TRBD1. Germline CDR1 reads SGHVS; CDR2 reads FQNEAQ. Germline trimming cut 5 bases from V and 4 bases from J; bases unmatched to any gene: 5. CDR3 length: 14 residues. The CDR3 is CASSGRDRGYEQYF. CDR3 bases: TGTGCCAGCAGCGGCCGGGACAGGGGTTACGAGCAGTACTTC.

CDR3 DNA: TGTGCCAGCAGCCCAAGAGAGGGTCGGGGGAGGCTGTACAATGAGCAGTTCTTC. It specifies CASSPREGRGRLYNEQFF. This rearrangement joins TRBV7-8 to TRBJ2-1; possibly TRBD2 for D (6 bases). This CDR3 comprises 18 residues. V lost 5 bases, J lost 4 bases, and 24 bases lay in between. Germline V gene data show CDR1 as SGHVS and CDR2 as FQNEAQ. The variable domain in full, completed from reference TRBV7-8 and TRBJ2-1, reads GAGVSQSPRYKVAKRGQDVALRCDPISGHVSLFWYQQALGQGPEFLTYFQNEAQLDKSGLPSDRFFAERPEGSVSTLKIQRTQQEDSAVYLCASSPREGRGRLYNEQFFGPGTRLTVL.

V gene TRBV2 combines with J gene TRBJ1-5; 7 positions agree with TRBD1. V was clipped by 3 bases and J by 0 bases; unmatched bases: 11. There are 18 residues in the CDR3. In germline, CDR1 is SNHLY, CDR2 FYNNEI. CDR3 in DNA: TGTGCCAGCAGTGATGCAGGGGGGATCCCCCATAGCAATCAGCCCCAGCATTTT. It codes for CASSDAGGIPHSNQPQHF.

CDR3 amino acids: CASSFPLTYNEQFF. In nucleotides, the CDR3 is TGCGCCAGCAGCTTTCCGTTGACTTACAATGAGCAGTTCTTC. V is TRBV5-1 and J is TRBJ2-1; D is ambiguous. Trimming shortened V by 2 bases and J by 4 bases, and 10 bases separated the two germline ends. This CDR3 region has 14 residues. Per germline, CDR1 SGHRS and CDR2 YFSETQ.